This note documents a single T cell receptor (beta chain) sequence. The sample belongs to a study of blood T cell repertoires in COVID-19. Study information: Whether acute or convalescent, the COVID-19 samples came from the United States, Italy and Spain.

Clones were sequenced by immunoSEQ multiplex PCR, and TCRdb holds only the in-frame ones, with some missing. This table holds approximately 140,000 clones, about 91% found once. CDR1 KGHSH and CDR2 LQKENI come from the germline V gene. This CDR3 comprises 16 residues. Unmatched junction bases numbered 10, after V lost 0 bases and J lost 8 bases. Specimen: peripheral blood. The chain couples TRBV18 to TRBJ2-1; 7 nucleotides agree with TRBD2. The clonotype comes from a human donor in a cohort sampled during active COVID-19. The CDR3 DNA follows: TGTGCCAGCTCACCACCGAGGGGACTATCTAAGGATGAGCAGTTCTTC. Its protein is CASSPPRGLSKDEQFF.